This T cell receptor (beta chain) originates from a study of blood T cell repertoires in COVID-19. V gave up 7 bases and J gave up 8 bases; unmatched junction bases: 7. Germline V gene lookup returns CDR1 MDHEN and CDR2 SYDVKM. The CDR3 is 13 amino acids. Data came from immunoSEQ multiplex PCR; TCRdb stores just in-frame clones and leaves some out. The sample includes roughly 200,000 clones, roughly 80% of them seen just once. This receptor was taken from a woman of 80 years or more with acute or convalescent COVID-19. This chain connects TRBV28 to TRBJ2-1; 8 bases agree with TRBD2. Sequencing was carried out using peripheral blood. The CDR3 spells CASTIGTRDEQFF. The CDR3 region has the DNA TGTGCCAGCACTATCGGGACTAGAGATGAGCAGTTCTTC.